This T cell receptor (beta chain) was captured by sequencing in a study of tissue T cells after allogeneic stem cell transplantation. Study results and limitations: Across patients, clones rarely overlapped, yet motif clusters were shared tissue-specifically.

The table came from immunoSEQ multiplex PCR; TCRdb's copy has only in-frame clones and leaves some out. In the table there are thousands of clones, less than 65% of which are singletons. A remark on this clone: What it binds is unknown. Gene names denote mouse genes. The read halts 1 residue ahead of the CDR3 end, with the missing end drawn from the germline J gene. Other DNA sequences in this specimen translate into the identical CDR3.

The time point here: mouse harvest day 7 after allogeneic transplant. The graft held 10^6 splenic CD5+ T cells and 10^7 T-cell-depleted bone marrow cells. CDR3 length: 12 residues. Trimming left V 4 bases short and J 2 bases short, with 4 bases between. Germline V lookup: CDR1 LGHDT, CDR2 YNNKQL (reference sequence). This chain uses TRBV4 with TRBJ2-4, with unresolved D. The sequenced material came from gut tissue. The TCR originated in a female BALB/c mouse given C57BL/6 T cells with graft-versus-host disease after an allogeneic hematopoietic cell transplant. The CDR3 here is CASSFSQNTLYF. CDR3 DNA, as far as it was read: TGTGCCAGCAGCTTCTCTCAAAACACCTTGTAC. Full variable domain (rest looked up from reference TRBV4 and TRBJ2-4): ETAVFQTPNYHVTQVGNEVSFNCKQTLGHDTMYWYKQDSKKLLKIMFSYNNKQLIVNETVPRRFSPQSSDKAHLNLRIKSVEPEDSAVYLCASSFSQNTLYFGAGTRLSVL.